The source of this T cell receptor beta chain is a study of identical twins. Study conclusions and caveats: The presence of invariant MAIT and iNKT cells could partly confound analyses of zero-insertion sequences.

Unmatched junction bases numbered 7, after V lost 3 bases and J lost 4 bases. The CDR3 extends over 16 amino acids. TCRdb independently ran MiXCR on the 5' RACE reads; one entry per CDR3 protein. Here the sample spans roughly 290,000 distinct CDR3 sequences, about 8.3% being singletons. About this clonotype: Its antigen is not identified.

A further study also used this sample, focusing on yellow fever vaccine responses in identical twins.

The chain employs TRBV12-3 or TRBV12-4 and TRBJ2-1; 9 bases line up with TRBD1. The TCR comes from a young woman in good health. The sequenced material came from memory (CD45RO+) T cells sorted from blood. The CDR3 spells CASSFHGQGRYNEQFF. CDR3 nucleotides: TGTGCCAGCAGTTTCCACGGACAGGGGAGATACAATGAGCAGTTCTTC.